The T cell receptor beta chain under discussion was sequenced for a study of sequential checkpoint blockade in melanoma. This CDR3 is 13 amino acids long. In germline, CDR1 is MDHEN, CDR2 SYDVKM. Trimming removed 10 bases at V and 6 bases at J, with 18 bases between. TCRdb's copy holds only in-frame clones and misses some; the assay was immunoSEQ multiplex PCR. The sample yields about 2,300 clones, approximately 24% seen once. Regarding treatment: randomized to nivolumab then ipilimumab (arm A) or the reverse (arm B). The clonotype originates from a human donor with melanoma. The rearrangement links TRBV28 to TRBJ1-2, with a weak D call TRBD1 (6 bases). This specimen was tumor tissue (inferred from file names), taken from a patient given nivolumab and ipilimumab in sequence. The CDR3 is CAIHTPGVHGYTF. As DNA, the CDR3 is TGTGCCATCCATACCCCAGGGGTGCATGGCTACACCTTC.